The 24 T cell receptor beta chains reported below all come from one sample, sequenced in a study of blood T cell repertoires in COVID-19. Produced via immunoSEQ multiplex PCR; TCRdb's table is partial and in-frame only. The data contain around 150,000 clones, around four fifths of them seen just once; the ten biggest clones take up 13%. Sequenced input: PBMCs or T cells enriched from blood (not recorded which). These receptors originate from a woman in her fifties or sixties who had recovered from COVID-19.

This chain uses TRBV7-9 with TRBJ1-2; D is unclear. Trimming stripped 1 base from V and 0 bases from J, with 9 bases between. The CDR3 spans 15 residues. Per the germline V gene, CDR1 is SEHNR and CDR2 is FQNEAQ (reference sequence). DNA of the CDR3: TGTGCCAGCAGCTTAGGGCGGGTAGCTAACTATGGCTACACCTTC. Protein sequence: CASSLGRVANYGYTF. The full variable domain, with the rest looked up from reference TRBV7-9 and TRBJ1-2, is DTGVSQNPRHKITKRGQNVTFRCDPISEHNRLYWYRQTLGQGPEFLTYFQNEAQLEKSRLLSDRFSAERPKGSFSTLEIQRTEQGDSAMYLCASSLGRVANYGYTFGSGTRLTVV.

The chain couples TRBV19 to TRBJ1-4, with D maybe TRBD1 (5 bases). There are 15 residues in the CDR3. Germline CDR1 LNHDA, CDR2 SQIVND (reference sequence). V lost 0 bases and J lost 8, with 13 bases in between. In DNA, the CDR3 is TGTGCCAGTAGTATAGACGGAAGGAGACAGGAAAAACTGTTTTTT. Protein sequence: CASSIDGRRQEKLFF.

This clone was counted between two and nine times. The CDR3 DNA sequence: TGTGCCAGCAGCTTAAACCCACAGGGGGCGGGGGATGGCTACACCTTC. It encodes CASSLNPQGAGDGYTF. V and J are TRBV7-9 and TRBJ1-2; the match to TRBD1 covers 9 bases. This CDR3 is built from 16 residues. Germline V gene data show CDR1 as SEHNR and CDR2 as FQNEAQ (reference sequence). The V segment lost 2 bases and the J segment 6 bases; nucleotides outside the gene matches: 10.

The chain couples TRBV5-1 to TRBJ2-1; TRBD2 aligns across 10 bases. The V segment lost 4 bases and the J segment 4 bases; nucleotides outside the gene matches: 5. This CDR3 contains 15 residues. The germline CDR1 and CDR2 sequences are SGHRS and YFSETQ. This CDR3 reads CASSVSGGSYNEQFF. Here the CDR3 DNA reads TGCGCCAGCAGCGTTAGCGGGGGGTCGTACAATGAGCAGTTCTTC.

This chain uses TRBV9 with TRBJ2-1; 8 nucleotides match TRBD1. Per the germline V gene, CDR1 is SGDLS and CDR2 is YYNGEE. CDR3 length: 13 residues. The ends lost 4 bases at V and 8 bases at J; junction bases unmatched: 5. The CDR3 DNA reads as TGTGCCAGCAGCACTGACAGGGGACATGAGCAGTTCTTC. It yields the protein CASSTDRGHEQFF.

The rearrangement joins TRBV27 to TRBJ2-1; TRBD2 matches 7 bases. Trimming cost V 9 bases and J 4 bases; bases outside gene matches: 12. The germline gives CDR1 MNHEY, CDR2 SMNVEV (reference sequence). This CDR3 has 15 amino acids. The CDR3 sequence: CASMLAANSYNEQFF. CDR3 DNA: TGTGCCAGTATGCTAGCGGCCAACTCTTACAATGAGCAGTTCTTC.

The V gene is TRBV19, the J gene TRBJ1-5; D perhaps matches TRBD1 (6 bases). Germline V gives CDR1 LNHDA, CDR2 SQIVND (reference sequence). V lost 4 bases and J 2 bases, leaving 12 bases between the germline ends. The CDR3 has 15 residues. CDR3 bases: TGTGCCAGTAGTACCATTAGACAGGGCAATCAGCCCCAGCATTTT. It specifies CASSTIRQGNQPQHF. The complete variable domain, with remaining parts taken from reference TRBV19 and TRBJ1-5, reads DGGITQSPKYLFRKEGQNVTLSCEQNLNHDAMYWYRQDPGQGLRLIYYSQIVNDFQKGDIAEGYSVSREKKESFPLTVTSAQKNPTAFYLCASSTIRQGNQPQHFGDGTRLSIL.

This chain connects TRBV3-1 (or the pseudogene TRBV3-2) to TRBJ1-2, with D possibly TRBD1 on 5 matching bases. The V end was cut by 4 bases, the J end by 3 bases, with 24 bases between. The CDR3 has 18 amino acids. In germline, CDR1 is LGHDT, CDR2 YNNKEL (reference sequence). The CDR3 DNA reads TGTGCCAGCAGCCCATTAAAGGGGAGGGGCAGGGAGGACTATGGCTACACCTTC. Amino acid sequence: CASSPLKGRGREDYGYTF.

This chain links TRBV7-9 with TRBJ2-2, with a possible D match to TRBD2 (6 bases). In germline, CDR1 is SEHNR, CDR2 FQNEAQ (reference sequence). The V gene lost 5 bases and the J gene lost 1 base, with 17 bases spanning the gap. The CDR3 runs 17 residues. The CDR3 is CASSLPSGDLNTGELFF. The CDR3 nucleotides read TGTGCCAGCAGCCTCCCCTCTGGGGACTTGAACACCGGGGAGCTGTTTTTT. Drawing the rest from reference TRBV7-9 and TRBJ2-2, the complete variable domain is DTGVSQNPRHKITKRGQNVTFRCDPISEHNRLYWYRQTLGQGPEFLTYFQNEAQLEKSRLLSDRFSAERPKGSFSTLEIQRTEQGDSAMYLCASSLPSGDLNTGELFFGEGSRLTVL.

The V call is TRBV4-2, the J call TRBJ2-5; 10 bases are a match to TRBD1. The germline V gene encodes CDR1 LGHNA and CDR2 YNFKEQ. With 0 bases clipped from V and 5 bases from J, the junction kept 12 bases outside the gene matches. This CDR3 is 18 amino acids long. The CDR3 DNA reads TGTGCCAGCAGCCAAGACCATTTCGGGACAGGGGAACAGGAGACCCAGTACTTC. Its translation is CASSQDHFGTGEQETQYF.

The rearrangement joins TRBV19 to TRBJ1-5; 12 nucleotides align to TRBD1. J was trimmed by 7 bases and V by 5 bases; bases with no gene match: 6. The CDR3 is 15 residues long. Per germline, CDR1 LNHDA and CDR2 SQIVND (reference sequence). As DNA, the CDR3 is TGTGCCAGTAGTCCGGGACAGGGGGCTCGGCAGCCCCAGCATTTT. It is translated as CASSPGQGARQPQHF.

The gene calls are TRBV28 and TRBJ1-6, with 11 positions matching TRBD1. CDR3 length: 18 amino acids. Losses at the gene ends were 6 bases for V and 1 base for J; bases not matched to a gene: 8. Germline loops: CDR1 MDHEN, CDR2 SYDVKM. The CDR3 protein is CASSLGQGAWSYNSPLHF. CDR3 DNA sequence: TGTGCCAGCAGCCTCGGACAGGGGGCTTGGTCCTATAATTCACCCCTCCACTTT.

The V and J genes are TRBV28 and TRBJ1-1; TRBD1 matches 7 bases. The length of the CDR3 is 18 residues. Germline CDR1 is MDHEN and CDR2 is SYDVKM. Unmatched junction bases numbered 15, after V lost 2 bases and J lost 3 bases. The CDR3 loop reads CASSLPRRRTGGDTEAFF. In DNA form, the CDR3 reads TGTGCCAGCAGTTTACCTAGACGACGGACAGGCGGGGACACTGAAGCTTTCTTT. The full variable domain, in which reference TRBV28 and TRBJ1-1 provide the parts outside the CDR3, is DVKVTQSSRYLVKRTGEKVFLECVQDMDHENMFWYRQDPGLGLRLIYFSYDVKMKEKGDIPEGYSVSREKKERFSLILESASTNQTSMYLCASSLPRRRTGGDTEAFFGQGTRLTVV.

This clone was observed once. The chain uses TRBV28 and TRBJ2-5; 11 nucleotides match TRBD2. In germline, CDR1 is MDHEN, CDR2 SYDVKM. Trimming at V came to 5 bases and at J to 2 bases, leaving 7 bases not matched to a gene. The CDR3 spans 16 residues. CDR3 DNA sequence: TGTGCCAGCAGTATAACTAGCGGGAGTGGGCAAGAGACCCAGTACTTC. Translated, it gives CASSITSGSGQETQYF.

V and J are TRBV11-2 and TRBJ2-1; a possible D gene is TRBD2 (5 bases). CDR3 size: 13 residues. Germline CDR1 reads SGHAT; CDR2 reads FQNNGV. Deletions cut 6 bases from V and 4 bases from J, with 10 bases between. DNA for the CDR3: TGTGCCAGCAGTCTTGGACTGTACAATGAGCAGTTCTTC. This encodes CASSLGLYNEQFF.

This chain links TRBV2 with TRBJ2-5, with D unclear. The germline V and J ends were trimmed by 2 bases and 0 bases, with 10 bases remaining between them. Germline CDR1 reads SNHLY; CDR2 reads FYNNEI. This CDR3 region has 15 residues. The CDR3 is CASSERNGYQETQYF. CDR3 sequence (DNA): TGTGCCAGCAGTGAACGGAACGGGTACCAAGAGACCCAGTACTTC.

The chain couples TRBV27 to TRBJ1-6, with D perhaps matching TRBD1 (6 bases). Trimming took off 6 bases at V and 13 bases at J, with 19 bases between the two ends. The V gene's germline CDR1 is MNHEY and CDR2 SMNVEV (reference sequence). The length of the CDR3 is 14 residues. The CDR3 region has the DNA TGTGCCAGCAGACGCGGACAGAACTCCTTCCCCCTCCACTTT. Amino acids: CASRRGQNSFPLHF.

This clone was counted only a few times. This chain links TRBV7-9 with TRBJ1-2; D is perhaps TRBD1 (6 bases). The CDR3 consists of 15 residues. The V gene lost 5 bases and the J gene lost 6 bases, with 19 bases spanning the gap. Germline V gene data show CDR1 as SEHNR and CDR2 as FQNEAQ (reference sequence). The CDR3 protein is CASSPQQGRRDGYTF. As DNA, the CDR3 is TGTGCCAGCAGCCCCCAACAGGGTCGTCGGGATGGCTACACCTTC.

The V and J genes are TRBV15 and TRBJ1-3; 8 bases agree with TRBD1. CDR1 LNHNV and CDR2 YYDKDF come from the germline V gene (reference sequence). CDR3 length: 16 amino acids. Unmatched junction bases numbered 6, after V lost 4 bases and J lost 1 base. CDR3 residues: CATSKLTGGSGNTIYF. CDR3 sequence (DNA): TGTGCCACCAGCAAACTAACAGGGGGTTCTGGAAACACCATATATTTT.

J is TRBJ2-2 and V is TRBV10-3; 7 bases agree with TRBD1. The CDR3 is 14 amino acids. Trimming removed 8 bases from V and 0 bases from J; junction bases left unmatched: 3. Germline-derived CDR1 and CDR2 are ENHRY and SYGVKD. The CDR3 DNA is TGTGCCATCGGGACAGTTTCGAACACCGGGGAGCTGTTTTTT. Protein product: CAIGTVSNTGELFF.

This clone was detected only once. This sequence joins TRBV5-4 and TRBJ2-3, with TRBD1 matching over 9 bases. The CDR3 totals 16 residues. The V segment lost 1 base and the J segment 2 bases; nucleotides outside the gene matches: 5. Germline CDR1 is SGHNT and CDR2 is YYREEE (reference sequence). CDR3 protein: CASSLRQGGPTDTQYF. For the CDR3, the DNA is TGTGCCAGCAGCTTGCGACAGGGGGGACCCACAGATACGCAGTATTTT.

This rearrangement joins TRBV6-5 to TRBJ1-6, with 7 positions matching TRBD1. V lost 6 bases to trimming and J lost 5 bases; unmatched junction nucleotides: 4. Per the germline V gene, CDR1 is MNHEY and CDR2 is SVGAGI. The CDR3 covers 14 residues. DNA of the CDR3: TGTGCCAGCAGCAGGGACAGTAATAATTCACCCCTCCACTTT. Translating gives CASSRDSNNSPLHF.

V is TRBV6-1 and J is TRBJ2-7; 10 bases are shared with TRBD1. The trim removed 1 base at V and 6 bases at J, leaving 3 bases unmatched. Germline V gives CDR1 MNHNS, CDR2 SASEGT. The CDR3 length is 14 residues. CDR3 in amino acids: CASSEGQGASEQYF. For the CDR3, the DNA is TGTGCCAGCAGTGAAGGACAGGGGGCTAGCGAGCAGTACTTC.

The rearrangement links TRBV28 to TRBJ2-7; D is uncertain. Germline CDR1 MDHEN, CDR2 SYDVKM. Trimming took off 2 bases at V and 6 bases at J, with 8 bases between the two ends. The CDR3 totals 12 residues. CDR3 bases: TGTGCCAGCAGTTTAGTGGCCAGCGAGCAGTACTTC. It yields the protein CASSLVASEQYF.